This TCR beta chain was obtained from a study of blood T cell repertoires in COVID-19. Methods used by the authors: Amplification of reference gene primers was used by the study to estimate nucleated cell counts. Sequenced by immunoSEQ multiplex PCR; TCRdb stores in-frame clones only, minus some. The V and J calls and clone size were taken over from that table, and D and trimming were inferred from the DNA. Among about 500,000 clones listed, approximately 90% were seen once. Membership in each cohort depended on participant-reported clinical history. Cohort 3 recovery required two negative PCRs, clearance, or symptom resolution. This receptor was identified in a young woman who had recovered from COVID-19. The sample consisted of PBMCs or T cells enriched from blood (not recorded which).

The CDR3 loop reads CASSWDRDDQPQHF. DNA for the CDR3: TGTGCCAGCAGTTGGGACAGGGACGATCAGCCCCAGCATTTT. The chain links TRBV2 to TRBJ1-5; 9 bases map to TRBD1. The germline V gene has CDR1 SNHLY and CDR2 FYNNEI. This CDR3 spans 14 amino acids. V was pared by 5 bases and J by 5 bases, with 4 bases of the junction left unmatched.